A selection of T cell receptor beta chains follows, all from one sample in a study of blood T cell repertoires in COVID-19. Assay: immunoSEQ multiplex PCR; the TCRdb copy retains only in-frame clones and omits some. The data contain about 200,000 clones, around four fifths of them singletons. The sample taken for sequencing was peripheral blood. These receptors were obtained from a human donor with acute or convalescent COVID-19. The donor label of this sample is uncertain. Both conserved end residues are part of each CDR3. D genes are given only for firm matches. Clone sizes are given selectively: once, few, many, or a class where the clone is expanded.

v_call	j_call	d_call	clone_size	cdr3_nt	cdr3_aa
TRBV10-3	TRBJ2-7	TRBD2	few	TGTGCCATCAGTGAGAAGGATGAACGGGGGGGCGAGCAGTACTTC	CAISEKDERGGEQYF
TRBV3-1/TRBV3-2	TRBJ2-7	-	-	TGTGCCAGCAGCCAAGACCGAGGCTACGAGCAGTACTTC	CASSQDRGYEQYF
TRBV7-6	TRBJ2-1	TRBD2	few	TGTGCCAGCAGCCGGACTAGCGGGAGGGAAAATGAGCAGTTCTTC	CASSRTSGRENEQFF
TRBV3-1/TRBV3-2	TRBJ1-2	-	-	TGTGCCAGCGGCCTCTGGGGCTCGGCAGGCGGCTACACCTTC	CASGLWGSAGGYTF
TRBV6-5	TRBJ2-1	TRBD2	-	TGTGCCAGCCCTAGCGGGAGAGACAATGAGCAGTTCTTC	CASPSGRDNEQFF
TRBV3-1/TRBV3-2	TRBJ2-1	TRBD1	-	TGTGCCAGCAGCCAAGGACAGGGACACCCCTGGGCCTACAATGAGCAGTTCTTC	CASSQGQGHPWAYNEQFF
TRBV7-9	TRBJ1-5	TRBD1	-	TGTGCCAGCAGCTTAGCGGGGACAGTTCTTCAGCCCCAGCATTTT	CASSLAGTVLQPQHF
TRBV18	TRBJ2-2	-	-	TGTGCCAGCTCAACCAGGGGCGCATCAGGGGAGCTGTTTTTT	CASSTRGASGELFF
TRBV7-2	TRBJ2-7	-	once	TGTGCCAGCAGGCCGAGACAGAGCTCCTACGAGCAGTACTTC	CASRPRQSSYEQYF
TRBV30	TRBJ1-1	-	-	TGTGCCCTGGAACGCACCACAGGCGGTGAAGCTTTCTTT	CALERTTGGEAFF
TRBV29-1	TRBJ1-2	-	-	TGCAGCGTTGAACACATAAGTTTTTATGGCTACACCTTC	CSVEHISFYGYTF
TRBV4-2	TRBJ1-1	-	-	TGTGCCAGCAGCCAAGAGGCCAGGATGAACACTGAAGCTTTCTTT	CASSQEARMNTEAFF
TRBV24-1	TRBJ2-2	TRBD2	-	TGTGCCACCAGTGATCCGGGACTAGCGTCCGGGGAGCTGTTTTTT	CATSDPGLASGELFF
TRBV24-1	TRBJ1-5	TRBD1	-	TGTGCCACCAGTGATCCAGGGGGGACCCAGCCCCAGCATTTT	CATSDPGGTQPQHF
TRBV4-1	TRBJ2-2	-	-	TGCGCCAGCAGCCAGTCGGGACACGGGGGGACCGGGGAGCTGTTTTTT	CASSQSGHGGTGELFF
TRBV3-1/TRBV3-2	TRBJ2-3	TRBD2	-	TGTGCCAGCAGCCAAGAGTCTAGCGGGGGAGGGACGCAGTATTTT	CASSQESSGGGTQYF
TRBV2	TRBJ2-7	TRBD2	-	TGTGCCAGCAGGCGGGGAGGGTCCTACGAGCAGTACTTC	CASRRGGSYEQYF
TRBV6-5	TRBJ1-6	TRBD1	once	TGTGCCAGCTTAGGGACAGGCCTTTCACCCCTCCACTTT	CASLGTGLSPLHF
TRBV7-3	TRBJ2-2	-	few	TGTGCCAGCAGCTCGGGACTTAACACCGGGGAGCTGTTTTTT	CASSSGLNTGELFF
TRBV20-1	TRBJ2-3	-	once	TGCAGTGCTAGAGGCGGAGATACGCAGTATTTT	CSARGGDTQYF
TRBV20-1	TRBJ2-1	TRBD2	-	TGCAGTGCTAGTGGCGGGAGGGCCGGTGGGAATGAGCAGTTCTTC	CSASGGRAGGNEQFF
TRBV27	TRBJ1-2	-	-	TGTGCCAGCAGTTGGGTAGCCCAAAGCTATGGCTACACCTTC	CASSWVAQSYGYTF
TRBV29-1	TRBJ2-7	TRBD1	-	TGCAGCGGGGGAGACAGGGGGCCCTACGAGCAGTACTTC	CSGGDRGPYEQYF
TRBV2	TRBJ1-5	TRBD1	-	TGTGCCAGCGGGGGACAGACAAATAGCAATCAGCCCCAGCATTTT	CASGGQTNSNQPQHF
TRBV19	TRBJ2-3	TRBD1	-	TGTGCCAGTAGGCCAGGGGGAGGCACAGATACGCAGTATTTT	CASRPGGGTDTQYF
TRBV25-1	TRBJ1-2	-	-	TGTGCCAGCAGTGAATTCTCTCGTGCTAACTATGGCTACACCTTC	CASSEFSRANYGYTF
TRBV30	TRBJ1-1	-	-	TGTGCCTGGCGGCTCAGGGCACGGAACACTGAAGCTTTCTTT	CAWRLRARNTEAFF
TRBV11-2	TRBJ2-3	TRBD1	-	TGTGCCAGCACCTGGGACAGGGTCGGAGGTACGCAGTATTTT	CASTWDRVGGTQYF
TRBV28	TRBJ1-2	TRBD1	-	TGTGCCAGCAGCCTTCGGCCCGGGACAGGGGTTGGCTACACCTTC	CASSLRPGTGVGYTF
TRBV2	TRBJ2-1	-	-	TGTGCCAGCAGTGCACTAGGCGACAATGAGCAGTTCTTC	CASSALGDNEQFF
TRBV28	TRBJ1-2	-	-	TGTGCCAGCCAGAATCCGAGGGTGTTCTATGGCTACACCTTC	CASQNPRVFYGYTF
TRBV7-9	TRBJ2-7	TRBD2	-	TGTGCCAGCAGCTTAGAGTCGCCTAGCGGGAGGTCCTACGAGCAGTACTTC	CASSLESPSGRSYEQYF
TRBV7-3	TRBJ1-1	-	few	TGTGCCAGCAGCTCGGTCGTAGGGGCTGAAGCTTTCTTT	CASSSVVGAEAFF
TRBV10-3	TRBJ1-4	-	-	TGTGCCATCAGTGAGTCTGAGAATGAAAAACTGTTTTTT	CAISESENEKLFF
TRBV28	TRBJ1-2	TRBD1	-	TGTGCCAGCAGTCCTCGGCGACAGGGTAACTATGGCTACACCTTC	CASSPRRQGNYGYTF
TRBV6-6	TRBJ1-3	TRBD1	-	TGTGCCAGCACCATCAGGGGGGCGGGAAACACCATATATTTT	CASTIRGAGNTIYF
TRBV5-1	TRBJ1-1	-	-	TGCGCCAGCATGGCGGGGGCAATCACCGCTGAAGCTTTCTTT	CASMAGAITAEAFF
TRBV29-1	TRBJ2-2	-	-	TGCAGCGCCAGGGGGAACACCGGGGAGCTGTTTTTT	CSARGNTGELFF
TRBV19	TRBJ1-2	-	-	TGTGCCAGTACCCCGGACAACGTCTATGGCTACACCTTC	CASTPDNVYGYTF
TRBV2	TRBJ2-2	TRBD2	-	TGTGCCAGCTCCAGAGGGACTAGCGGTGCCGGGGAGCTGTTTTTT	CASSRGTSGAGELFF
TRBV7-9	TRBJ1-1	TRBD1	once	TGTGCCAGCAGCTCCCGAGCCACAGGGGGGGAGACTGAAGCTTTCTTT	CASSSRATGGETEAFF
TRBV11-2	TRBJ2-5	-	-	TGTGCCAGCAGCTTGAGCGGGCGATACCAAGAGACCCAGTACTTC	CASSLSGRYQETQYF
TRBV3-1/TRBV3-2	TRBJ2-7	TRBD2	once	TGTGCCAGCAGCCTACGACTAGCGGGAGTCCCGGACGAGCAGTACTTC	CASSLRLAGVPDEQYF
TRBV4-1	TRBJ1-6	-	few	TGCGCCAGCAGCCAAGAGCGGGCGGGGAATTCACCCCTCCACTTT	CASSQERAGNSPLHF
TRBV3-1/TRBV3-2	TRBJ1-3	TRBD1	-	TGTGCCAGCAGCCTTTATGCGGGACAGGGGGGAAACACCATATATTTT	CASSLYAGQGGNTIYF
TRBV14	TRBJ2-7	TRBD1	-	TGTGCCAGCAGCCCCACAGGGGGCAACGAGCAGTACTTC	CASSPTGGNEQYF
TRBV28	TRBJ1-1	-	-	TGTGCCAGCAGTTATGAAAGGGGCACTGAAGCTTTCTTT	CASSYERGTEAFF
TRBV5-1	TRBJ1-1	-	-	TGCGCCAGCAACTCTCAGGGGTACACTGAAGCTTTCTTT	CASNSQGYTEAFF
TRBV14	TRBJ2-1	-	-	TGTGCCAGCAGCCGCTCGCTTACCGAGGAGCAGTTCTTC	CASSRSLTEEQFF